This is a list of T cell receptor beta chains from one sample in a study of identical twins. TCRdb independently ran MiXCR on the 5' RACE reads; one entry per CDR3 protein. The sample yields about 530,000 distinct CDR3 sequences, about 16% seen once. These data are also associated with another study on yellow fever vaccine responses in identical twins.

The sample consisted of CD4+ T cells sorted from blood. The source is a woman between 18 and 29 years old in good health. Both conserved end residues are part of each CDR3. A D gene is named only where the DNA matches it firmly. Not every row has a clone size; where given, it reads once, few, many or a size class.

>TRBJ2-5|TRBV29-1|.|.
TGCAGCGCCCAGCCGCTGGGGGAGACCCAGTACTTC
CSAQPLGETQYF
>TRBJ2-1|TRBV12-3/TRBV12-4|TRBD2|.
TGTGCCTTCAGTTTTGAGGGAACCCGGGACTACAGAAATGTGGGGCAGTTCTTC
CAFSFEGTRDYRNVGQFF
>TRBJ2-3|TRBV6-1|.|few
TGTGCCAGCAGATCCCAGCGGGCGGACACAGATACGCAGTATTTT
CASRSQRADTDTQYF
>TRBJ2-7|TRBV20-1|.|.
TGCAGTGCTTCGATGAACACTGGCTACGAGCAGTACTTC
CSASMNTGYEQYF
>TRBJ1-1|TRBV3-1|TRBD1|once
TGTGCCAGCAGCCCAAAGGGACAGGGACTCACTGAAGCTTTCTTT
CASSPKGQGLTEAFF
>TRBJ2-1|TRBV5-5|.|few
TGTGCCAGCAGCTTGGAATCAGCCCCTAAGCAGTTCTTC
CASSLESAPKQFF
>TRBJ2-1|TRBV5-1|.|.
TGCGCCAGCAGCTTGGCCGGTGCCGACCCGCCTACTTACAATGAGCAGTTCTTC
CASSLAGADPPTYNEQFF
>TRBJ1-5|TRBV28|.|.
TGTGCCAGCAGCCTTCTCGTCGACCCCCGCAATCAGCCCCAGCATTTT
CASSLLVDPRNQPQHF
>TRBJ2-1|TRBV5-1|.|.
TGCGCCAGCAGCTTGCTCAACAATGAGCAGTTCTTC
CASSLLNNEQFF
>TRBJ2-1|TRBV27|TRBD1|.
TGTGCCAGCAGCCCGGACAGGGGCACGAATGAGCAGTTCTTC
CASSPDRGTNEQFF
>TRBJ2-1|TRBV5-1|TRBD1|.
TGCGCCAGCAGCTTGGCGGGGACAGGGGGCACCAATGAGCAGTTCTTC
CASSLAGTGGTNEQFF
>TRBJ1-2|TRBV7-8|.|few
TGTGCCAGCAGCCCCCGTGAGGGTTACTATGGCTACACCTTC
CASSPREGYYGYTF
>TRBJ2-5|TRBV5-4|.|.
TGTGCCAGTAAGGTCGCAGGGATAGAGACCCAGTACTTC
CASKVAGIETQYF
>TRBJ1-1|TRBV4-1|.|few
TGCGCCAGCAGCCAAGTAGTCGGCAGAAACACTGAAGCTTTCTTT
CASSQVVGRNTEAFF
>TRBJ1-2|TRBV11-2|TRBD1|few
TGTGCCAGCAGCTTAGATCTAACGGACAGGGTCCACACCTTC
CASSLDLTDRVHTF
>TRBJ1-4|TRBV5-1|TRBD1|.
TGCGCCAGCAGCTTGTCAACAGGGGCGCAAGTAAAACTGTTTTTT
CASSLSTGAQVKLFF
>TRBJ1-6|TRBV3-1|.|few
TGTGCCAGCAGCCAAGAGACAGGTTATGTCTCACCCCTCCACTTT
CASSQETGYVSPLHF
>TRBJ2-7|TRBV6-1|TRBD1|few
TGTGCCAGCAGCGCAAGGTTTGACAGGGTAGGCATGTACGAGCAGTACTTC
CASSARFDRVGMYEQYF
>TRBJ1-6|TRBV14|.|few
TGTGCCAGCAGCCAAGTGGGGAGTTCACCCCTCCACTTT
CASSQVGSSPLHF
>TRBJ1-2|TRBV20-1|TRBD1|.
TGCAGTGCTAGTTGGGACAGGGCTGGAGGCTACACCTTC
CSASWDRAGGYTF
>TRBJ2-1|TRBV6-1|.|few
TGTGCCAGCACGAGCGGGACATGGTTTCATGAGCAGTTCTTC
CASTSGTWFHEQFF
>TRBJ1-1|TRBV3-1|TRBD1|few
TGTGCCAGCAGCCAAGACGGACAGGGGAGGAGAAACACTGAAGCTTTCTTT
CASSQDGQGRRNTEAFF
>TRBJ2-1|TRBV10-1|TRBD2|.
TGCGCCAGCAGTGAACGCGGACTAGCGGTGGATGAGCAGTTCTTC
CASSERGLAVDEQFF
>TRBJ2-1|TRBV10-3|TRBD2|.
TGTGCCATCAGTGAGTCGAGGGTAGCGGGAGCGCTGGAGCAGTTCTTC
CAISESRVAGALEQFF
>TRBJ1-5|TRBV2|.|few
TGTGCCAGCAGTGAACAGGGGCCTGGTCAGCCCCAGCATTTT
CASSEQGPGQPQHF
>TRBJ2-5|TRBV20-1|TRBD2|few
TGCAGTGCTAGAGCCGCGCTAGCGGGAGCAGAGACCCAGTACTTC
CSARAALAGAETQYF
>TRBJ2-3|TRBV20-1|TRBD2|.
TGCAGTGCTAGAGATCCCCCCGGCGGGAGTTATCATACGCAGTATTTT
CSARDPPGGSYHTQYF
>TRBJ2-1|TRBV20-1|TRBD2|.
TGCAGTGCTAGAGATCTAGCGGAGAGGCCCAATGAGCAGTTCTTC
CSARDLAERPNEQFF
>TRBJ2-1|TRBV12-3/TRBV12-4|.|many
TGTGCCAGCAGGGGCCGAGATGAGCAGTTCTTC
CASRGRDEQFF
>TRBJ2-4|TRBV20-1|.|.
TGCAGTGCTACCCTACAGGGCGACAAAAACATTCAGTACTTC
CSATLQGDKNIQYF
>TRBJ2-3|TRBV29-1|.|few
TGCAGCGTTGGGGGGGACACAGATACGCAGTATTTT
CSVGGDTDTQYF
>TRBJ1-6|TRBV5-1|.|.
TGCGCCAGCAGCCCCGGGACCGCTTTTAATTCACCCCTCCACTTT
CASSPGTAFNSPLHF
>TRBJ1-4|TRBV3-1|.|few
TGTGCCGCTCAGGCGGGGAATGAAAAACTGTTTTTT
CAAQAGNEKLFF
>TRBJ1-1|TRBV11-2|.|.
TGTGCCAGCAGCTTAGGGATAGGGGAAGGAGCTTTCTTT
CASSLGIGEGAFF
>TRBJ2-3|TRBV7-6|TRBD2|.
TGTGCCAGCAGCCCCCGACTAGCGGGACAAACAGATACGCAGTATTTT
CASSPRLAGQTDTQYF
>TRBJ2-7|TRBV5-1|TRBD2|.
TGCGCCAGCAGCTTGTTTTCTAGCGGGAGGGCCAACTACGAGCAGTACTTC
CASSLFSSGRANYEQYF
>TRBJ1-1|TRBV28|.|few
TGTGCCAGCAGTCCCGTATTTGGCCTGAACACTGAAGCTTTCTTT
CASSPVFGLNTEAFF
>TRBJ2-2|TRBV18|.|few
TGTGCCAGCTCACCATACCAGCGGAACACCGGGGAGCTGTTTTTT
CASSPYQRNTGELFF
>TRBJ1-1|TRBV5-1|.|few
TGCGCCAGCAGCTTGGTCCCCACAGGGAGCAGAACTGAAGCTTTCTTT
CASSLVPTGSRTEAFF
>TRBJ2-1|TRBV11-2|TRBD2|many
TGTGCCAGCAGCTTCTGGGGGGAGGGTGGCGAGCAGTTCTTC
CASSFWGEGGEQFF
>TRBJ2-5|TRBV3-1|TRBD2|.
TGTGCCAGCAGCCAAGGTCCAGCGGGAGGGCAAGAGACCCAGTACTTC
CASSQGPAGGQETQYF
>TRBJ2-2|TRBV24-1|.|few
TGTGCCACCAGTGAGGTGAAGGGACGCGCCGGGGAGCTGTTTTTT
CATSEVKGRAGELFF
>TRBJ2-7|TRBV2|TRBD2|few
TGTGCCAGCAGTCGTGAGGGGCTAGCGGGAGGGATGTCCTACGAGCAGTACTTC
CASSREGLAGGMSYEQYF
>TRBJ1-1|TRBV5-1|.|many
TGCGCCAGCAGCCTCGGGACTCAGAACACTGAAGCTTTCTTT
CASSLGTQNTEAFF